These 7 T cell receptor beta chains were sequenced from one sample in a study of CD8+CD57+ T cells in acquired aplastic anemia. In patients chosen for sequencing, flow cytometry had shown CD8+CD57+ cell expansion. The template used for profiling TCR beta VDJ and CDR3 was genomic DNA. MiXCR, run by TCRdb on the reads, gives a single entry per CDR3 protein. The repertoire holds about 160,000 distinct CDR3 sequences, with about 48% as singletons. The sample taken for sequencing was sorted CD4+, CD8+, or CD8+CD57+ T cells (not recorded which) from PBMCs. All receptors come from a human donor with aplastic anemia.

The chain employs TRBV12-3 or TRBV12-4 and TRBJ1-6; the match to TRBD1 covers 9 bases. Trimming removed 5 bases from V and 7 bases from J; junction bases left unmatched: 12. This CDR3 has 17 amino acids. CDR3 DNA sequence: TGTGCCAGCAGTCCTCGGGACAGGGATCAACCAAATTCACCCCTCCACTTT. It is translated as CASSPRDRDQPNSPLHF.

V is TRBV19 and J is TRBJ1-6; TRBD1 matches 11 bases. With 0 bases clipped from V and 10 bases from J, the junction kept 20 bases outside the gene matches. Per germline, CDR1 LNHDA and CDR2 SQIVND (reference sequence). This CDR3 has 21 amino acids. CDR3 bases: TGTGCCAGTAGTATAGATTCGCGGACAGGGGGCAATTATGGGATCAGGTCACCCCTCCACTTT. Protein: CASSIDSRTGGNYGIRSPLHF.

About this clonotype itself: The junction shows a germline mismatch at one end, possibly a read error. This CDR3 is CASGLYGLATGELFF. CDR3 in DNA: TGTGCCAGCGGCTTATACGGGTTGGCCACCGGGGAGCTGTTTTTT. The gene calls are TRBV7-8 and TRBJ2-2; D remains unclear. The CDR3 is made up of 15 amino acids. Germline values: CDR1 SGHVS, CDR2 FQNEAQ.

This clonotype was seen just once. J is TRBJ2-7 and V is TRBV29-1, with 10 positions matching TRBD1. The V gene's germline CDR1 is SQVTM and CDR2 ANQGSEA. There are 14 residues in the CDR3. V lost 3 bases to trimming and J lost 5 bases; unmatched junction nucleotides: 7. The CDR3 coding sequence is TGCAGCGTTGACCTAGGAGGGACAGGGGACGAGCAGTACTTC. It codes for CSVDLGGTGDEQYF.

This clonotype was seen more than once but under ten times. The genes are TRBV12-5 and TRBJ2-1; maybe TRBD2 (6 bases). Trimming took off 6 bases at V and 8 bases at J, with 20 bases between the two ends. The CDR3 contains 15 residues. CDR1 is LGHNT, CDR2 FRNRAP, per germline. The CDR3 nucleotides are TGTGCTAGTGGGGCGGGGTGGGGAGTCAAGGATGAGCAGTTCTTC. This sequence encodes CASGAGWGVKDEQFF.

The chain carries TRBV25-1 and TRBJ2-3, with D unclear. Germline V gene sequence: CDR1 MGHDK, CDR2 SYGVNS. Trimming removed 10 bases at V and 2 bases at J, with 16 bases between. The length of the CDR3 is 14 residues. The CDR3 protein is CATTCPADTDTQYF. The CDR3 bases are TGTGCCACCACATGCCCAGCCGACACAGATACGCAGTATTTT.

This rearrangement joins TRBV5-1 to TRBJ1-1, with a tentative D call TRBD1 (5 bases). Germline V gene lookup returns CDR1 SGHRS and CDR2 YFSETQ. The V end was cut by 6 bases, the J end by 1 base, with 10 bases between. The CDR3 totals 13 residues. The CDR3 DNA reads TGCGCCAGCACCTACGGACAGAACACTGAAGCTTTCTTT. Residues: CASTYGQNTEAFF.